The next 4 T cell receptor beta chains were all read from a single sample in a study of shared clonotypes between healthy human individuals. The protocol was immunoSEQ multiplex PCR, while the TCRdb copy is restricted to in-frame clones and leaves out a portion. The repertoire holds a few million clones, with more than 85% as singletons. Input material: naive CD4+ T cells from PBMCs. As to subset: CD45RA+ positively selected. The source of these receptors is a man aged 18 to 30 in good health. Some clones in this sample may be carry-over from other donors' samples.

The DNA for the CDR3 is TGTGCCAGCAGTGATGAAGGATCCAGGTCTGGCTACACCTTC. Translating it yields CASSDEGSRSGYTF. The chain couples TRBV2 to TRBJ1-2, with D unresolved. Germline V lookup: CDR1 SNHLY, CDR2 FYNNEI. CDR3 length: 14 amino acids. Between the trimmed V and J ends, which lost 3 bases and 7 bases, there was a span of 15 bases.

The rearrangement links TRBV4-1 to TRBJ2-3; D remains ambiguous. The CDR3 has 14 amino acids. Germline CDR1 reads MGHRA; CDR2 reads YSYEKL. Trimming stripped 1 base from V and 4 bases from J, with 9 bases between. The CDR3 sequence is CASSQGRVADTQYF. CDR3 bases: TGCGCCAGCAGCCAAGGACGAGTGGCAGATACGCAGTATTTT.

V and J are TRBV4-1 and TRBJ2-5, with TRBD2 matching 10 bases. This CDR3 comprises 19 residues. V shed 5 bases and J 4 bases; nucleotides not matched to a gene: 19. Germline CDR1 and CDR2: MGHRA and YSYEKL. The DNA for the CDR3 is TGCGCCAGCAGCGGCAGGGGGCGGACTAGCGGACAGGGACGAGAGACCCAGTACTTC. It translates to CASSGRGRTSGQGRETQYF.

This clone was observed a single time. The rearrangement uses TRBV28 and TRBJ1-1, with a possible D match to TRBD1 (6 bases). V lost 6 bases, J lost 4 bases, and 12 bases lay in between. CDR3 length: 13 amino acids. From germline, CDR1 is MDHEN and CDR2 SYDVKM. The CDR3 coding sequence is TGTGCCAGCAGCACAGGGACCTTCACTGAAGCTTTCTTT. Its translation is CASSTGTFTEAFF.